This T cell receptor beta chain was recovered during a study of T cell responses to AZD1222 COVID-19 vaccine (dated by TCRdb to the early 2020s). Study-wide context: A total of under 250 trial participants underwent TCR sequencing, of whom about 210 had received two doses of AZD1222 and about 25 had received two doses of the MenACWY control vaccine. Trial participants were enrolled by age into subgroups of 18-55, 56-69 and 70-plus years, and 148, 28 and 57 TCR-sequenced participants, respectively, were included in these subgroups. Here is what the overall study found, with its caveats: A significant rise in spike-specific TCR breadth and depth was observed after two AZD1222 doses relative to day 0 and relative to MenACWY recipients. Nearly half of unique spike-specific TCRs reportedly recognized epitopes outside regions mutated in the B.1.351 and B.1.1.7 variants. In the small 56-69-year group, the increase in depth fell short of significance, most likely because of low power. CD4 TCRs associated with the vaccine covered the entire spike protein, and the dominant responses were in regions 160-218 and 743-854. Because no day 14 peak-response samples were available, the repertoires could be characterized only after the peak T cell response. Conclusions about previously exposed vaccinees are limited, since just five to seven AZD1222 recipients were seropositive for SARS-CoV-2 at baseline. Participants were mostly white British, with more females than males. The authors suggested clonal diversity may have been underestimated.

Of note for this clone: What this receptor recognizes is not known. Qualities for individual bases were not recorded, and no much larger clone is one base off.

The CDR3 holds 13 amino acids from the cysteine to the phenylalanine. Only the CDR3 region is kept as DNA, spanning 39 bases read in frame from base 1. Trimming costs V 11 bases and J 0 bases, and their ends lie 13 bases apart. The germline V gene yields SNHLY for CDR1 and FYNNEI for CDR2. The time point label on this specimen signifies: about 28 days (+/-7) after the second vaccine dose. AZD1222 recipients whose second dose came at about 4 weeks and those whose second dose came at about 12 weeks were combined into one group, since spike-specific TCR depth and breadth did not differ between the two schedules. The vaccinee samples were drawn from two UK trials, COV001 and COV002, one of which was a single-blind randomized controlled phase 2/3 trial testing AZD1222 (ChAdOx1 nCoV-19) in healthy adults. For TCRbeta chain sequencing, PBMC samples were collected from trial participants at day 0 and at day 28 after the second dose.

The CDR3 regions of human TCRbeta chains were analyzed by immunosequencing. The paper's data handling went like this. Repertoire TCRs were checked for matches against a reference library of SARS-CoV-2-specific TCRs that had been generated using the MIRA antigen-specificity platform. Breadth was defined as the fraction of unique TCRs that were SARS-CoV-2-associated, and depth was defined as the fraction of total T cells that were SARS-CoV-2-associated. Using the MIRA data, every spike-specific TCR was mapped to the spike region that the TCR reacted to and assigned to either a CD4 or a CD8 class. Log10-transformed breadth and depth values were compared by one-way ANOVA with Sidak's multiple comparisons tests. Here the immuneACCESS table is served through TCRdb, limited to in-frame sequences with V and J called. Missing clones are a known gap in these copies; in checked studies unresolved V genes cover under half, and the rest lacks a known reason. The V and J calls and the clone size are those of that table, but D and trimming were determined from the DNA. The sample table shows some 180,000 clones, and 94% are seen once. Of the sample, 1.6% is held by the ten largest clones.

This chain joins TRBV2 to TRBJ1-2; no D gene call is confident. The clonotype comes from an adult who received the AZD1222 COVID-19 vaccine. The input for sequencing was peripheral blood, taken 28 days after the second AZD1222 dose. In nucleotide form, the sequence is TGTGCCGGAAAAGCAGTTTCTAACTATGGCTACACCTTC. It specifies CAGKAVSNYGYTF.